The clone carrying this T cell receptor (beta chain) has only one observation. This record comes from a study of technical replicates of blood from several donors. Measured with immunoSEQ multiplex PCR; TCRdb has only the in-frame clones, and not every one. This sample has about 80,000 clones, with 93% found just once. The CDR3 length is 15 residues. From germline, CDR1 is GTSNPN and CDR2 SVGIG (reference sequence). The V segment lost 6 bases and the J segment 0 bases; nucleotides outside the gene matches: 9. The sample was T cells isolated from PBMCs. This receptor was taken from a human donor in good health. The chain recombines TRBV30 with TRBJ2-3; 7 bases map to TRBD2. The CDR3: CACPRVSGSTDTQYF. CDR3 nucleotide sequence: TGTGCCTGCCCGCGGGTTAGCGGGAGCACAGATACGCAGTATTTT.